This T cell receptor (beta chain) was sequenced during a study of blood T cell repertoires in COVID-19. Clones were sequenced by immunoSEQ multiplex PCR, and TCRdb holds only the in-frame ones, with some missing. The top ten hold about 1.5% of the sample, which has a few hundred thousand clones, over 75% seen once. Germline lookup yields CDR1 SGHRS and CDR2 YFSETQ. After removal of 1 base from V and 1 base from J, the junction contained 6 bases not matched to a gene. The CDR3 totals 16 residues. Within 2 weeks of study entry, exposed participants had contacted a PCR-confirmed or clinician-diagnosed COVID-19 case.

This TCR was sampled from a woman aged 18-29 years who had been exposed to COVID-19. Sequenced input: PBMCs or T cells enriched from blood (not recorded which). The genes are TRBV5-1 and TRBJ1-1; TRBD1 matches 8 bases. CDR3 DNA: TGCGCCAGCAGCTTGCCCTTCGGACAGGGGAACACTGAAGCTTTCTTT. Translation gives CASSLPFGQGNTEAFF.